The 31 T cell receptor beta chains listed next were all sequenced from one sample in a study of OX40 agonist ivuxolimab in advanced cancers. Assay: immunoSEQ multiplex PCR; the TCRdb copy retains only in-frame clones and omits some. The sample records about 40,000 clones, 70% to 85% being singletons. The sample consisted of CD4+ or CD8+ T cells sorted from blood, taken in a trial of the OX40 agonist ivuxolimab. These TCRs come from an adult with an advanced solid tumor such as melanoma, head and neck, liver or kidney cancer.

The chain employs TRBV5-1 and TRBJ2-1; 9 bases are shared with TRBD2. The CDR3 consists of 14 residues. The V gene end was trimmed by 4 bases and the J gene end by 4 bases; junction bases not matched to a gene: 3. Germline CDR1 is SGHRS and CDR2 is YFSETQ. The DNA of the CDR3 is TGCGCCAGCAGCACGGGACTAGCTTACAATGAGCAGTTCTTC. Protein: CASSTGLAYNEQFF.

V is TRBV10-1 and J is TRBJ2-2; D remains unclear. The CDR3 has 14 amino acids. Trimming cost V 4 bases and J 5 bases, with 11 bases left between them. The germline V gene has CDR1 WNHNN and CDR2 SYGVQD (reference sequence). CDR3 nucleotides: TGCGCCAGCAGTGGTTCTAGAACGACCGGGGAGCTGTTTTTT. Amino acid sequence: CASSGSRTTGELFF.

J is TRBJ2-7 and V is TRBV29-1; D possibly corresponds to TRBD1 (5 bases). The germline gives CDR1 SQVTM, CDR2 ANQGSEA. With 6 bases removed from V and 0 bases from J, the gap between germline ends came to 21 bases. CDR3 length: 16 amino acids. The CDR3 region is CSVPKGLGGSSYEQYF. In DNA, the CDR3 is TGCAGCGTCCCAAAGGGGCTGGGCGGAAGCTCCTACGAGCAGTACTTC.

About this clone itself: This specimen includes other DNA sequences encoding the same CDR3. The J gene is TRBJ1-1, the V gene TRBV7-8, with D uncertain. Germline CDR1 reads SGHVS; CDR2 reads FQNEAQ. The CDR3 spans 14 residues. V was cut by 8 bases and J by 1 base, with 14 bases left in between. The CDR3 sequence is CASSRRQENTEAFF. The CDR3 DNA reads TGTGCCAGCTCGAGGAGGCAGGAGAACACTGAAGCTTTCTTT.

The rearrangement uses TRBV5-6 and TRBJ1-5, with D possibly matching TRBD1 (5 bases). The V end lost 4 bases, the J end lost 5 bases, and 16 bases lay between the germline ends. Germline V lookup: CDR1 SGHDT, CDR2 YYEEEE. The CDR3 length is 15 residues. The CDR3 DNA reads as TGTGCCAGCAGCGTAACCGGGACGGTGGATCAGCCCCAGCATTTT. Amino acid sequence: CASSVTGTVDQPQHF.

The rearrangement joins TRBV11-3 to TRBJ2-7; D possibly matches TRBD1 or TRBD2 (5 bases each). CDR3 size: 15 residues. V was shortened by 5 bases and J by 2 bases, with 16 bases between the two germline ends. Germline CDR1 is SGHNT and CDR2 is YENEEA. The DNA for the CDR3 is TGTGCCAGCAGCCCGGGGCCTCAAACGACCTACGAGCAGTACTTC. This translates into CASSPGPQTTYEQYF.

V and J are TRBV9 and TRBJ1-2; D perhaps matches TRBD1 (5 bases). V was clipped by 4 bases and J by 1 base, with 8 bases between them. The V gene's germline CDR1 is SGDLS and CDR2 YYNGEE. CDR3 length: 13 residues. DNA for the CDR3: TGTGCCAGCAGCCCCAGGGATAACTATGGCTACACCTTC. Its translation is CASSPRDNYGYTF.

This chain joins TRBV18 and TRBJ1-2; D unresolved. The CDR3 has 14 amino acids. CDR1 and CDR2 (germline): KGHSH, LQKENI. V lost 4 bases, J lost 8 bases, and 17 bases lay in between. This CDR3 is CASSLPGKKVGYTF. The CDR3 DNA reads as TGTGCCAGCTCACTCCCGGGAAAGAAAGTCGGCTACACCTTC.

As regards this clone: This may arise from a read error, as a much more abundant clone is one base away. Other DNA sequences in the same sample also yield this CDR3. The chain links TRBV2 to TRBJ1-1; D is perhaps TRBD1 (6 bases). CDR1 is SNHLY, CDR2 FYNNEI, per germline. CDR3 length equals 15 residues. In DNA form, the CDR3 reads TGTGCCAGCAGTTTTCCACAGGGAGCTAACACCGAAGCTTTCTTT. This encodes CASSFPQGANTEAFF.

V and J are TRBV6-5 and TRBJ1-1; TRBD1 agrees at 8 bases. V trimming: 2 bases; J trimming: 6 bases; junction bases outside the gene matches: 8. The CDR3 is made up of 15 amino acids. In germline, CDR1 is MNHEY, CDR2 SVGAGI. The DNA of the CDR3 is TGTGCCAGCAGTTACGGAGGACAGGGAATGGCTGAAGCTTTCTTT. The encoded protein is CASSYGGQGMAEAFF.

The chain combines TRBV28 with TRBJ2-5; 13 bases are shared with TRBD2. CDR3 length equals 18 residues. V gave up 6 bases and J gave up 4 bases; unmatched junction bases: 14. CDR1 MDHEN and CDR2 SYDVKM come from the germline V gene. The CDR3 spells CASSLRRTSGRGGETQYF. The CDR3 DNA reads TGTGCCAGCAGCCTTCGGCGGACTAGCGGGAGAGGGGGAGAGACCCAGTACTTC.

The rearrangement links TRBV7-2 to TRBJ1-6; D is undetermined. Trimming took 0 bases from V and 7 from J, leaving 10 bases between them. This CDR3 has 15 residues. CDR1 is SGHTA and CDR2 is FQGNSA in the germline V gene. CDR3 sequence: CASSLAVGPNSPLHF. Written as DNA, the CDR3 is TGTGCCAGCAGCTTAGCGGTTGGGCCGAATTCACCCCTCCACTTT.

The CDR3 nucleotides read TGTGCCAGCAGCGTCCAGGGAGAGAAGCAGTTCTTC. Protein: CASSVQGEKQFF. This chain uses TRBV11-2 with TRBJ2-1; D could derive from TRBD1 or TRBD2 (5 bases each). The CDR3 has 12 amino acids. V lost 5 bases to trimming and J lost 11 bases, with 13 bases between them. Germline V gives CDR1 SGHAT, CDR2 FQNNGV.

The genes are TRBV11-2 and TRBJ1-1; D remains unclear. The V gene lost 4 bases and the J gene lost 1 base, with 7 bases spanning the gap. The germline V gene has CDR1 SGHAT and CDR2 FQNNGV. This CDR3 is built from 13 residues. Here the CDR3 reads CASSSLGNTEAFF. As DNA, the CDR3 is TGTGCCAGCAGCTCTCTTGGGAACACTGAAGCTTTCTTT.

This CDR3 is CASSPQPSLQLNQPQHF. The CDR3 region has the DNA TGTGCCAGCAGCCCTCAGCCGAGTTTACAGCTCAATCAGCCCCAGCATTTT. This chain connects TRBV7-6 to TRBJ1-5; D is uncertain. Trimming shortened V by 5 bases and J by 3 bases, and 20 bases separated the two germline ends. Germline CDR1 SGHVS, CDR2 FNYEAQ. This CDR3 has 17 amino acids. Full variable domain (outside the CDR3, taken from reference TRBV7-6 and TRBJ1-5): GAGVSQSPRYKVTKRGQDVALRCDPISGHVSLYWYRQALGQGPEFLTYFNYEAQQDKSGLPNDRFSAERPEGSISTLTIQRTEQRDSAMYRCASSPQPSLQLNQPQHFGDGTRLSIL.

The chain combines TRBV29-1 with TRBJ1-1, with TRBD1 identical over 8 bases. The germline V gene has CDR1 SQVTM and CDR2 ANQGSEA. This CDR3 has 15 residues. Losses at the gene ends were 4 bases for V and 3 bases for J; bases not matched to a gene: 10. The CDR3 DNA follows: TGCAGCGTTGTTGGCAGGGGGCTAGGAGACACTGAAGCTTTCTTT. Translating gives CSVVGRGLGDTEAFF.

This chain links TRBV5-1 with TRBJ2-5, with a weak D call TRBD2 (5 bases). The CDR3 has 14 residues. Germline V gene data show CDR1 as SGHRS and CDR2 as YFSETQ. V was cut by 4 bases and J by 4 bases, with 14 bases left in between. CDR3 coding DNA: TGCGCCAGCAGCCCGGACTCCCCGCCAGAGACCCAGTACTTC. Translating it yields CASSPDSPPETQYF.

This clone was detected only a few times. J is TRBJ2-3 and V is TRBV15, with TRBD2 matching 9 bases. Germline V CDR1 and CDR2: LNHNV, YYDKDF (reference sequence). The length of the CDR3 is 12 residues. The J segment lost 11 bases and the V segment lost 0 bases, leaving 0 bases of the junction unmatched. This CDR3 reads CATSRDSGRQYF. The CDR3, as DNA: TGTGCCACCAGCAGAGATAGCGGGAGGCAGTATTTT.

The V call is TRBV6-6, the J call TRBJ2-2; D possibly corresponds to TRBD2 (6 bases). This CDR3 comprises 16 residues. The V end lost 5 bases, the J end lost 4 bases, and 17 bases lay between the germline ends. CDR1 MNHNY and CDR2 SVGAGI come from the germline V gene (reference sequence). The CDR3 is CASSGQAAGTTGELFF. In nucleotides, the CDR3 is TGTGCCAGCAGTGGCCAGGCAGCGGGTACCACCGGGGAGCTGTTTTTT.

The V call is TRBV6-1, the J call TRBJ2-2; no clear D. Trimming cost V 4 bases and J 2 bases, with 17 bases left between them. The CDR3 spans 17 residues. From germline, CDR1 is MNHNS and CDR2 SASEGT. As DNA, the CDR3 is TGTGCCAGCAGTGCCGACCAGCGCGTCAACAACACCGGGGAGCTGTTTTTT. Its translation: CASSADQRVNNTGELFF.

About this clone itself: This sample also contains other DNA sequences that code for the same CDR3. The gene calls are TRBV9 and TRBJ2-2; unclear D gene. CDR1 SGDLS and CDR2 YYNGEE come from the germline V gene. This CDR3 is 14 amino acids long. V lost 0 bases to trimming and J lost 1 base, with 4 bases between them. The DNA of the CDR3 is TGTGCCAGCAGCGTAGGGGGGAACACCGGGGAGCTGTTTTTT. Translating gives CASSVGGNTGELFF.

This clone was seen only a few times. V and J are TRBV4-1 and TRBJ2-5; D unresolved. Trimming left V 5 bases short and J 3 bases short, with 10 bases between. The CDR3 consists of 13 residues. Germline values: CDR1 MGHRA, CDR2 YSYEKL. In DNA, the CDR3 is TGCGCCAGCAGCATAGGTTTGGAAGAGACCCAGTACTTC. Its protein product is CASSIGLEETQYF.

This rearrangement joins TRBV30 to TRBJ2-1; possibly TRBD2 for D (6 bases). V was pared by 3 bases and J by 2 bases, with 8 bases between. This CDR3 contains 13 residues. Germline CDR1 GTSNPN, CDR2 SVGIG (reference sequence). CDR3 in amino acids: CAWRGGAYNEQFF. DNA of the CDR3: TGTGCCTGGAGGGGGGGTGCCTACAATGAGCAGTTCTTC.

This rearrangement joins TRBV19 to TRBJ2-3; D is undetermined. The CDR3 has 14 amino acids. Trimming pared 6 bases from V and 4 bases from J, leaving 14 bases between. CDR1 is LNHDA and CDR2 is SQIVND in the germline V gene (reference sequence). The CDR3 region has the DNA TGTGCCAGTAGCATGGGGAACGGGCCAGATACGCAGTATTTT. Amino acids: CASSMGNGPDTQYF.

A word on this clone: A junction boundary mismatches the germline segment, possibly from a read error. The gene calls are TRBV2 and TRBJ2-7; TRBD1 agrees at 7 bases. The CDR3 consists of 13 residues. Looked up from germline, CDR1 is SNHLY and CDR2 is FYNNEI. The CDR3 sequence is CASSVGFRQGISF. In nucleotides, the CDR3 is TGTGCCAGCAGTGTGGGATTTAGACAGGGTATTAGCTTC.

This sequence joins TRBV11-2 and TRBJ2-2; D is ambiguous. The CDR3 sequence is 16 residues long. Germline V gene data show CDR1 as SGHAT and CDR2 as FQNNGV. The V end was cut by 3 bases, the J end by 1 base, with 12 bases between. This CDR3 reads CASSFSTPRNTGELFF. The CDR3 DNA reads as TGTGCCAGCAGCTTTTCAACACCTAGGAACACCGGGGAGCTGTTTTTT.

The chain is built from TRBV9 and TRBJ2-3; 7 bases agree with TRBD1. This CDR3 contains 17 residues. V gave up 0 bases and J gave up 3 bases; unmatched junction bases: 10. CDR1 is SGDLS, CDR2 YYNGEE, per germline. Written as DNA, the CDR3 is TGTGCCAGCAGCGTAGTCCCTCCAGGGGGAGCGACAGATACGCAGTATTTT. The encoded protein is CASSVVPPGGATDTQYF.

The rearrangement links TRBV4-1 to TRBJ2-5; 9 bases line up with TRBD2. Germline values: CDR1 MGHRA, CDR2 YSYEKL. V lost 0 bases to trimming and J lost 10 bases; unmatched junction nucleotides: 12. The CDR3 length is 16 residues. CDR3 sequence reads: CASSQDRGSGGSSQYF. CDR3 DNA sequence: TGCGCCAGCAGCCAAGATCGGGGTAGCGGGGGTAGTAGCCAGTACTTC.

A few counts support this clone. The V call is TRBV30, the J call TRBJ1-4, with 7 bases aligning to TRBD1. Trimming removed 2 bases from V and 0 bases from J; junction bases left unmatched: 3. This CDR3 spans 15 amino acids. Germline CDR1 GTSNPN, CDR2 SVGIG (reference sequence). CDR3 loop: CAWSPGQTTNEKLFF. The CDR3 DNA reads TGTGCCTGGAGTCCGGGACAGACAACTAATGAAAAACTGTTTTTT.

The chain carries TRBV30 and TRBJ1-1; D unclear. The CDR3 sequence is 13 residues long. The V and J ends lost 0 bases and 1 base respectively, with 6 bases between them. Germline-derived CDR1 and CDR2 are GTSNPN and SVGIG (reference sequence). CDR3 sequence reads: CAWSVVRNTEAFF. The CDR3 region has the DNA TGTGCCTGGAGTGTAGTCAGGAACACTGAAGCTTTCTTT.

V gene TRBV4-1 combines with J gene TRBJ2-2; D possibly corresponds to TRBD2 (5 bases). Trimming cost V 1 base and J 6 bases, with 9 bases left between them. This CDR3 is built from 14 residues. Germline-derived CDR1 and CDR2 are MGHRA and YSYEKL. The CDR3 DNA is TGCGCCAGCAGCCAAGGTTGGGGAGCCGGGGAGCTGTTTTTT. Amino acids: CASSQGWGAGELFF.